The rows below give T cell receptor beta chains drawn from one sample of a study of Graves' ophthalmopathy and Graves' hyperthyroidism. TCRdb re-called the multiplex PCR reads through MiXCR, storing one row per CDR3 protein. The sample lists hundreds of thousands of distinct CDR3 sequences, about two fifths occurring once. The source material was peripheral blood. The receptors derive from an adult man with Graves' ophthalmopathy. CDR3s include the opening cysteine and the closing phenylalanine or tryptophan. D genes are given only for firm matches. Clone sizes are given selectively: once, few, many, or a class where the clone is expanded.

CDR3 length	D gene	J gene	V gene	clone size	CDR3 DNA	CDR3 protein
11	.	TRBJ1-3	TRBV19	.	TGTGCCAGTACCATCAGAAACACCATATATTTT	CASTIRNTIYF
12	.	TRBJ2-7	TRBV12-3/TRBV12-4	.	TGTGCCAGCAGTGAAGGTAACTACGGGCAGTACTTC	CASSEGNYGQYF
12	TRBD1	TRBJ1-1	TRBV29-1	.	TGCAGCGGTCAGGGGGCGCGCACTGAAGCTTTCTTT	CSGQGARTEAFF
14	.	TRBJ1-2	TRBV11-2	many	TGTGCCAGCAGCTTTCGGCCAGTCGCTTATGGCTACACCTTC	CASSFRPVAYGYTF
15	TRBD1	TRBJ1-4	TRBV4-3	.	TGCGCCAGCAGCCAATGGGACAGGGGGCTTGAAAAACTGTTTTTT	CASSQWDRGLEKLFF
14	.	TRBJ2-5	TRBV11-2	many	TGTGCCAGCAGCTTAATGGCCGATCAAGAGACCCAGTACTTC	CASSLMADQETQYF
14	.	TRBJ2-7	TRBV29-1	.	TGCAGCGCAACGGACCCGAGGGGCTCCTACGAGCAGTACTTC	CSATDPRGSYEQYF
11	.	TRBJ2-7	TRBV7-9	many	TGTGCCAGCAGCTTAGCGGGGGAGCAGTACTTC	CASSLAGEQYF
16	TRBD2	TRBJ2-2	TRBV20-1	.	TGCAGTGCCCCCGGACTAGCGGGAGGGCGCACCGGGGAGCTGTTTTTT	CSAPGLAGGRTGELFF
14	.	TRBJ1-1	TRBV29-1	.	TGCAGCGTAGGGAGGAACAGCCCGAACACTGAAGCTTTCTTT	CSVGRNSPNTEAFF
15	.	TRBJ2-5	TRBV2	.	TGTGCCAGCAGTCCTCGTGGGGGGCTAGAAGAGACCCAGTACTTC	CASSPRGGLEETQYF
15	.	TRBJ1-4	TRBV7-9	many	TGTGCCAGCAGCTTAGGCAATCAGGGAAATGAAAAACTGTTTTTT	CASSLGNQGNEKLFF
15	.	TRBJ2-7	TRBV10-3	few	TGTGCCAGCAGTTACTCGTTTCTGGGCTCCTACGAGCAGTACTTC	CASSYSFLGSYEQYF
17	TRBD1	TRBJ2-6	TRBV9	few	TGTGCCAGCAGCGTTGAGGAGAGGACAGGGGGAAACTTCGTCCTGACTTTC	CASSVEERTGGNFVLTF
16	.	TRBJ1-6	TRBV11-2	many	TGTGCCAGCAGCTTCAGGGGCCCCTCCTATAATTCACCCCTCCACTTT	CASSFRGPSYNSPLHF
12	.	TRBJ2-1	TRBV5-1	.	TGCGCCAGCAGCTTGGCCGAAGGTGAGCAGTTCTTC	CASSLAEGEQFF
17	.	TRBJ2-7	TRBV7-9	.	TGTGCCAGCAGCGCCTCCCATCCGGGTCGGTCCCCCTACGAGCAGTACTTC	CASSASHPGRSPYEQYF
14	TRBD1	TRBJ2-5	TRBV4-2	.	TGTGCCAGCAGTTCAAAAGGGACAGAAGAGACCCAGTACTTC	CASSSKGTEETQYF
13	TRBD1	TRBJ2-7	TRBV2	many	TGTGCCACCGAACGGGACAGGTTGTACGAGCAGTACTTC	CATERDRLYEQYF
13	.	TRBJ2-5	TRBV18	.	TGTGCCAGCTCACCTTTCAGTGAGGAGACCCAGTACTTC	CASSPFSEETQYF
15	.	TRBJ2-7	TRBV10-3	many	TGTGCCATCAGTGAGCAACTGCTGGGTTCCTACGAGCAGTACTTC	CAISEQLLGSYEQYF
14	.	TRBJ1-1	TRBV30	.	TGTGCCTGGAGTGTCCGAGGGAAAGTCACTGAAGCTTTCTTT	CAWSVRGKVTEAFF
13	.	TRBJ1-1	TRBV25-1	many	TGTGCCAGCGCACATAGTGGGAACACTGAAGCTTTCTTT	CASAHSGNTEAFF
14	.	TRBJ1-4	TRBV5-8	many	TGTGCCAGCAGCATCCAGGGCGGGATTGAAAAACTGTTTTTT	CASSIQGGIEKLFF
13	TRBD2	TRBJ2-2	TRBV29-1	few	TGCAGCGGGGTTAGCGGGTCGGCCGGGGAGCTGTTTTTT	CSGVSGSAGELFF
15	.	TRBJ1-1	TRBV4-1	many	TGCGCCAGCAGCCAAGATTGGGGGCTGGGCACTGAAGCTTTCTTT	CASSQDWGLGTEAFF
15	.	TRBJ1-4	TRBV5-6	.	TGTGCCAGCAGCTACATTTACCAGGGAATAGGAAAACTGTTTTTT	CASSYIYQGIGKLFF
18	.	TRBJ1-1	TRBV19	many	TGTGCCAGTAGTACAGGGACGAACGACTGGAGGGGGAACACTGAAGCTTTCTTT	CASSTGTNDWRGNTEAFF
16	TRBD1	TRBJ2-1	TRBV14	.	TGTGCCAGCAGCCCCCGGACAGGGTATACCTACAATGAGCAGTTCTTC	CASSPRTGYTYNEQFF
15	TRBD2	TRBJ2-7	TRBV7-9	.	TGTGCCAGCAGCTTTACAGCGGGAGGGCCTTACGAGCAGTACTTC	CASSFTAGGPYEQYF
17	TRBD2	TRBJ2-1	TRBV7-9	few	TGTGCCAGCAGTCAGACTAGCGGGAGGCCCTCCTACAATGAGCAGTTCTTC	CASSQTSGRPSYNEQFF